A single sample gave rise to the 28 T cell receptor beta chains below, sequenced in a study of shared clonotypes between healthy human individuals. Using immunoSEQ multiplex PCR, the repertoire was profiled, and TCRdb retains in-frame clones only, with some absent. The table lists 600,000 to 750,000 clones, 55% to 75% of them singletons, with under 2% in the top ten. Material: memory CD4+ T cells sorted from blood. Subset indicated: CD45RA-negative fraction. These receptors all come from a woman in her twenties or thirties in good health.

The J gene is TRBJ2-2, the V gene TRBV7-8; TRBD2 is a possible D gene (5 bases). V lost 1 base, J lost 7 bases, and 16 bases lay in between. Germline CDR1 SGHVS, CDR2 FQNEAQ. The length of the CDR3 is 16 residues. Here the CDR3 DNA reads TGTGCCAGCAGCTTAGATGCTAGCTTGGTGGGCGGGGAGCTGTTTTTT. Its protein product is CASSLDASLVGGELFF. The full variable domain, completed using reference TRBV7-8 and TRBJ2-2, is GAGVSQSPRYKVAKRGQDVALRCDPISGHVSLFWYQQALGQGPEFLTYFQNEAQLDKSGLPSDRFFAERPEGSVSTLKIQRTQQEDSAVYLCASSLDASLVGGELFFGEGSRLTVL.

The chain links TRBV14 to TRBJ1-1; no definite D call. The CDR3 is 15 residues long. Germline assignment: CDR1 SGHDN and CDR2 FVKESK. Trimming removed 3 bases at V and 1 base at J, with 12 bases between. The CDR3 DNA reads TGTGCCAGCAGCCAGATGGTATTCCCGAACACTGAAGCTTTCTTT. Its protein is CASSQMVFPNTEAFF.

The J gene is TRBJ1-3, the V gene TRBV28; D is unresolved. Germline CDR1 and CDR2: MDHEN and SYDVKM. The CDR3 consists of 15 residues. V gave up 6 bases and J gave up 3 bases, with 15 bases separating them. CDR3 nucleotides: TGTGCCAGCAGCCCCCCGGGGATGGTTGGAAACACCATATATTTT. Translated, it gives CASSPPGMVGNTIYF.

There are a few counts of this clone. One junction end disagrees with the germline gene, perhaps due to a read error. This chain joins TRBV11-2 and TRBJ2-7; D gene unclear. Germline V gene data show CDR1 as SGHAT and CDR2 as FQNNGV. This CDR3 contains 11 residues. CDR3 protein: CASSLGAALVF. As DNA, the CDR3 is TGTGCCAGCAGCTTAGGAGCAGCCCTAGTCTTC.

The V call is TRBV30, the J call TRBJ1-2; D gene uncertain. V was cut by 1 base and J by 2 bases, with 5 bases left in between. CDR1 is GTSNPN and CDR2 is SVGIG in the germline V gene (reference sequence). The CDR3 extends over 12 amino acids. CDR3 nucleotide sequence: TGTGCCTGGAGTGGCAGCAACTATGGCTACACCTTC. This codes for CAWSGSNYGYTF.

This rearrangement joins TRBV27 to TRBJ2-2; 14 nucleotides align to TRBD2. V shed 4 bases, J shed 7 bases, and the junction held 14 bases outside the gene matches. This CDR3 is 19 amino acids long. Germline lookup yields CDR1 MNHEY and CDR2 SMNVEV (reference sequence). The CDR3 is CASSWVGTSGRGRIGELFF. The CDR3 DNA sequence: TGTGCCAGCAGTTGGGTAGGGACTAGCGGGAGAGGTAGGATCGGGGAGCTGTTTTTT.

This clone was seen just once. The CDR3 is CASRGRLAGNTIYF. CDR3 in DNA: TGTGCCAGCAGAGGCAGGCTGGCTGGAAACACCATATATTTT. V and J are TRBV28 and TRBJ1-3; D not resolved. CDR1 and CDR2 (germline): MDHEN, SYDVKM. V was trimmed by 6 bases and J by 2 bases, leaving 11 bases between them. The CDR3 totals 14 residues.

The chain's CDR3 is CAWNFVGSGTGELFF. CDR3 DNA: TGTGCCTGGAATTTTGTGGGAAGCGGCACCGGGGAGCTGTTTTTT. The chain links TRBV30 to TRBJ2-2; D perhaps matches TRBD2 (5 bases). There are 15 residues in the CDR3. The V end was cut by 4 bases, the J end by 4 bases, with 16 bases between. In germline, CDR1 is GTSNPN, CDR2 SVGIG (reference sequence).

This clone occurred once. V is TRBV10-2 and J is TRBJ2-7, with 10 bases matching TRBD1. The CDR3 is 17 amino acids. Trimming cost V 6 bases and J 1 base; bases outside gene matches: 12. Germline CDR1 and CDR2: WSHSY and SAAADI. CDR3 loop: CASSDRGHWVNSYEQYF. DNA of the CDR3: TGCGCCAGCAGCGACAGGGGGCACTGGGTAAATTCCTACGAGCAGTACTTC.

This chain joins TRBV28 and TRBJ1-5; D is ambiguous. Trimming cost V 0 bases and J 5 bases, with 17 bases left between them. Germline V gives CDR1 MDHEN, CDR2 SYDVKM. The CDR3 runs to 17 residues. The CDR3 loop is CASSLWDGRPSDQPQHF. CDR3 coding DNA: TGTGCCAGCAGTTTATGGGACGGACGCCCTTCGGATCAGCCCCAGCATTTT.

This clone is a singleton in its sample. The CDR3 region has the DNA TGCGCCAGCAGCCAACGGACAGGGGGCGATAATCAGCCCCAGCATTTT. It specifies CASSQRTGGDNQPQHF. The gene calls are TRBV4-1 and TRBJ1-5, with TRBD1 matching 11 bases. The CDR3 is 16 amino acids. V shed 2 bases and J 4 bases; nucleotides not matched to a gene: 4. Germline V lookup: CDR1 MGHRA, CDR2 YSYEKL.

The chain joins TRBV6-1 to TRBJ2-7, with 11 bases identical to TRBD2. Trimming took 7 bases from V and 0 from J; bases not matched to a gene: 5. The CDR3 is 15 residues long. The germline CDR1 and CDR2 sequences are MNHNS and SASEGT. CDR3 bases: TGTGCCAGCACTGCGACTAGCGGGATCTCCTACGAGCAGTACTTC. Translating gives CASTATSGISYEQYF.

This clone was picked up one time. CDR3 region: CASSLGGSGRADTQYF. CDR3 sequence (DNA): TGTGCCAGCAGCTTAGGCGGTAGCGGGAGGGCTGATACGCAGTATTTT. The chain links TRBV7-8 to TRBJ2-3; TRBD2 aligns across 11 bases. Germline CDR1 SGHVS, CDR2 FQNEAQ. Trimming at V came to 1 base and at J to 6 bases, leaving 6 bases not matched to a gene. This CDR3 contains 16 residues.

J is TRBJ2-1 and V is TRBV5-1; tentatively, D is TRBD1 (6 bases). This CDR3 region has 15 residues. Trimming cost V 1 base and J 4 bases, with 12 bases left between them. Germline-derived CDR1 and CDR2 are SGHRS and YFSETQ. Here the CDR3 reads CASSLSPGAYNEQFF. CDR3 DNA sequence: TGCGCCAGCAGCTTGAGTCCAGGGGCTTACAATGAGCAGTTCTTC.

The J gene is TRBJ2-7, the V gene TRBV18; TRBD1 matches 11 bases. The length of the CDR3 is 16 residues. V shed 3 bases, J shed 2 bases, and the junction held 6 bases outside the gene matches. Germline values: CDR1 KGHSH, CDR2 LQKENI. The CDR3 DNA reads as TGTGCCAGCTCACCTCTTGGGGGACAGGGGGCCTACGAGCAGTACTTC. Translation gives CASSPLGGQGAYEQYF.

This clone has just one count. The genes are TRBV5-1 and TRBJ2-1; D ambiguous. Germline V CDR1 and CDR2: SGHRS, YFSETQ. CDR3 length: 13 residues. Trimming took off 4 bases at V and 7 bases at J, with 12 bases between the two ends. The CDR3 nucleotides read TGCGCCAGCAGCCCAGCTAGAGAGAATGAGCAGTTCTTC. This gives the protein CASSPARENEQFF. Looking up the rest from reference TRBV5-1 and TRBJ2-1 gives the full variable domain: KAGVTQTPRYLIKTRGQQVTLSCSPISGHRSVSWYQQTPGQGLQFLFEYFSETQRNKGNFPGRFSGRQFSNSRSEMNVSTLELGDSALYLCASSPARENEQFFGPGTRLTVL.

V and J are TRBV28 and TRBJ2-2; TRBD2 matches 9 bases. Looked up from germline, CDR1 is MDHEN and CDR2 is SYDVKM. The CDR3 totals 15 residues. With 7 bases clipped from V and 4 bases from J, the junction kept 7 bases outside the gene matches. DNA for the CDR3: TGTGCCAGCACCCTAAGCGGGAGGCGCACCGGGGAGCTGTTTTTT. It codes for CASTLSGRRTGELFF.

This clone was counted only a few times. This chain connects TRBV5-5 to TRBJ1-2; 7 bases are a match to TRBD1. The CDR3 has 16 residues. The germline V gene has CDR1 SGHKS and CDR2 YYEKEE (reference sequence). V was pared by 4 bases and J by 3 bases, with 12 bases of the junction left unmatched. The CDR3 reads CASSTRHRGFDYGYTF. The CDR3 DNA reads as TGTGCCAGCAGCACCCGCCACAGGGGTTTTGACTATGGCTACACCTTC.

V is TRBV2 and J is TRBJ1-3; 8 bases map to TRBD1. The V segment lost 7 bases and the J segment 0 bases; nucleotides outside the gene matches: 8. Germline V gives CDR1 SNHLY, CDR2 FYNNEI. This CDR3 region has 16 residues. CDR3: CASTTPTGGSGNTIYF. The CDR3 bases are TGTGCCAGCACCACTCCTACAGGGGGCTCTGGAAACACCATATATTTT.

The chain is built from TRBV9 and TRBJ2-1, with TRBD2 identical over 7 bases. J gave up 8 bases and V 4 bases, and 12 bases lay outside the gene matches. Germline V CDR1 and CDR2: SGDLS, YYNGEE. The CDR3 has 15 amino acids. Here the CDR3 reads CASSPRTSWSDEQFF. In nucleotides, the CDR3 is TGTGCCAGCAGCCCACGGACTAGTTGGTCCGATGAGCAGTTCTTC.

In this sample, this clone turned up a few times. The chain couples TRBV19 to TRBJ1-5; 7 bases align to TRBD1. CDR3 length: 13 residues. V trimming: 6 bases; J trimming: 4 bases; junction bases outside the gene matches: 3. CDR1 is LNHDA, CDR2 SQIVND, per germline (reference sequence). CDR3 nucleotide sequence: TGTGCCAGTAGACAGGGGAGGAATCAGCCCCAGCATTTT. Protein product: CASRQGRNQPQHF.

The CDR3 loop is CASSLLHGTYEQYF. CDR3 DNA sequence: TGTGCCAGCAGCTTATTACACGGGACCTACGAGCAGTACTTC. The gene calls are TRBV7-9 and TRBJ2-7; D is possibly TRBD2 (5 bases). Germline V gene sequence: CDR1 SEHNR, CDR2 FQNEAQ (reference sequence). The CDR3 contains 14 residues. The germline V and J ends were trimmed by 2 bases and 2 bases, with 10 bases remaining between them.

For this clone: In the same sample, other DNA sequences code for this CDR3. The rearrangement uses TRBV28 and TRBJ2-1; D is unresolved. This CDR3 is built from 12 residues. Germline V gene data show CDR1 as MDHEN and CDR2 as SYDVKM. The V end lost 7 bases, the J end lost 4 bases, and 8 bases lay between the germline ends. CDR3 nucleotide sequence: TGTGCCAGCACCCCCGGATACAATGAGCAGTTCTTC. This gives the protein CASTPGYNEQFF. Looking up the rest from reference TRBV28 and TRBJ2-1 gives the full variable domain: DVKVTQSSRYLVKRTGEKVFLECVQDMDHENMFWYRQDPGLGLRLIYFSYDVKMKEKGDIPEGYSVSREKKERFSLILESASTNQTSMYLCASTPGYNEQFFGPGTRLTVL.

This clone has at least ten counts. The chain recombines TRBV7-3 with TRBJ2-2, with D hard to call. Between the trimmed V and J ends, which lost 3 bases and 7 bases, there was a span of 3 bases. The CDR3 is 11 residues long. Germline V lookup: CDR1 SGHTA, CDR2 FQGTGA. CDR3 in DNA: TGTGCCAGCAGCTTCGGCGGGGAGCTGTTTTTT. Its protein product is CASSFGGELFF.

V usage is TRBV7-2 and J usage is TRBJ2-2; no clear D gene. V gave up 4 bases and J gave up 4 bases, with 13 bases separating them. The germline V gene encodes CDR1 SGHTA and CDR2 FQGNSA. The CDR3 contains 15 residues. In DNA, the CDR3 is TGTGCCAGCAGCTCCCGTAGGGCGGCCACCGGGGAGCTGTTTTTT. Its translation: CASSSRRAATGELFF.

A single count supports this clone. J is TRBJ2-6 and V is TRBV7-8; the D is unclear. The CDR3 is made up of 18 amino acids. Germline loops: CDR1 SGHVS, CDR2 FQNEAQ. Trimming removed 1 base from V and 0 bases from J, with 13 bases in between. CDR3 sequence reads: CASSLVARSRSGANVLTF. In DNA form, the CDR3 reads TGTGCCAGCAGCTTAGTTGCCCGGTCCCGCTCTGGGGCCAACGTCCTGACTTTC.

This clone was detected a few times. The rearrangement joins TRBV5-4 to TRBJ2-3; 15 nucleotides align to TRBD2. CDR1 and CDR2 from the germline V gene are SGHNT and YYREEE (reference sequence). Trimming removed 4 bases from V and 4 bases from J; junction bases left unmatched: 4. This CDR3 spans 16 amino acids. In nucleotides, the CDR3 is TGTGCCAGCAGCGCCCGGACTAGCGGGAGGGCAGATACGCAGTATTTT. Translated: CASSARTSGRADTQYF.

Of note for this clone: This sample also contains other DNA sequences that code for the same CDR3. V is TRBV19 and J is TRBJ1-2; 8 nucleotides line up with TRBD1. The CDR3 contains 14 residues. Trimming at V came to 5 bases and at J to 5 bases, leaving 7 bases not matched to a gene. Germline V gives CDR1 LNHDA, CDR2 SQIVND (reference sequence). In DNA, the CDR3 is TGTGCCAGTAGTCCAGGACAGGGCGGGTATGGCTACACCTTC. It translates to CASSPGQGGYGYTF.